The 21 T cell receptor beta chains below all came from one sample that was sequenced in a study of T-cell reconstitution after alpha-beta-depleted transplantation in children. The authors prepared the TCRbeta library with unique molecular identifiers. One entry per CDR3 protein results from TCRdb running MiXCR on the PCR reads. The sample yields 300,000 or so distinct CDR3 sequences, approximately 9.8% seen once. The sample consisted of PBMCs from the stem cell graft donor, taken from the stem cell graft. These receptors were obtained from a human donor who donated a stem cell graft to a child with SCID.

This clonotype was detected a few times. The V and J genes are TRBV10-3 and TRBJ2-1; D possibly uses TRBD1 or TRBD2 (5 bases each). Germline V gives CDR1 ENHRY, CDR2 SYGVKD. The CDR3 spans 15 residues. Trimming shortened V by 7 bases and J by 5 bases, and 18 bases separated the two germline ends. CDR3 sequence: CAIIPGDGADNEQFF. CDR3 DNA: TGTGCCATCATCCCTGGTGACGGGGCCGACAATGAGCAGTTCTTC.

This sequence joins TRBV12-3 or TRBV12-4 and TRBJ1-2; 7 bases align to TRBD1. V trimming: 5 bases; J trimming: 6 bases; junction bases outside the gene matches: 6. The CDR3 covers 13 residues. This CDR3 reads CASSPTGFDGYTF. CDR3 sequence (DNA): TGTGCCAGCAGTCCGACAGGGTTCGATGGCTACACCTTC.

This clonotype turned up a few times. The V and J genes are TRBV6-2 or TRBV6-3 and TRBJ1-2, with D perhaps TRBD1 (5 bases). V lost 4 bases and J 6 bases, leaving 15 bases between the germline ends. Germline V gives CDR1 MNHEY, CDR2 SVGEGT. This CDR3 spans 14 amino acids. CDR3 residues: CASSSSGRAHGYTF. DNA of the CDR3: TGTGCCAGCAGTTCCTCGGGACGGGCCCATGGCTACACCTTC.

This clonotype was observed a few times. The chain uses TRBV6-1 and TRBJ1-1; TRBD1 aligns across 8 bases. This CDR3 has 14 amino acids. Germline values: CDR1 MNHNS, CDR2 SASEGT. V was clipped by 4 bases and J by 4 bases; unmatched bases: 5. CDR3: CASSVQGAATEAFF. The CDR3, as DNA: TGTGCCAGCAGTGTCCAGGGGGCGGCCACTGAAGCTTTCTTT.

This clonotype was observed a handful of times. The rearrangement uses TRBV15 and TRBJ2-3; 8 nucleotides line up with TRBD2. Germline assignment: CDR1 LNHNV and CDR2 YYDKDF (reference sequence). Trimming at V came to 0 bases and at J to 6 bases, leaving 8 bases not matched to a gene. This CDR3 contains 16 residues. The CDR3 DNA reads TGTGCCACCAGCAGAGATGCGGCGGGGGGCCACGATACGCAGTATTTT. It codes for CATSRDAAGGHDTQYF.

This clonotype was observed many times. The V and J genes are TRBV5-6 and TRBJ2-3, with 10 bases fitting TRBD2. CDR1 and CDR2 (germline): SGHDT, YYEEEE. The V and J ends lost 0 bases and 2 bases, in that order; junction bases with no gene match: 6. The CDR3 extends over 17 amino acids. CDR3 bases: TGTGCCAGCAGCTTGGCGGCTAGCGGGGGTGTCACAGATACGCAGTATTTT. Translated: CASSLAASGGVTDTQYF.

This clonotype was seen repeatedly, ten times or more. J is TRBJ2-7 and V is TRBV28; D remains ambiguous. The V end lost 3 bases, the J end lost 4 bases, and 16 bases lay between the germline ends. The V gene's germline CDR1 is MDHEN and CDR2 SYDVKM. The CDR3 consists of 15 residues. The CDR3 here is CASSLIADDHYEQYF. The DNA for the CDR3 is TGTGCCAGCAGTTTGATCGCGGACGACCATTACGAGCAGTACTTC.

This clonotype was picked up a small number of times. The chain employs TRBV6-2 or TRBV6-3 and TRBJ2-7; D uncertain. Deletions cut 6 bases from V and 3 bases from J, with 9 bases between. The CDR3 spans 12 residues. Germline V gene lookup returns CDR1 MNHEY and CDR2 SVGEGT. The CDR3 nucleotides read TGTGCCAGCAGGTCCTCCAGCTACGAGCAGTACTTC. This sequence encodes CASRSSSYEQYF.

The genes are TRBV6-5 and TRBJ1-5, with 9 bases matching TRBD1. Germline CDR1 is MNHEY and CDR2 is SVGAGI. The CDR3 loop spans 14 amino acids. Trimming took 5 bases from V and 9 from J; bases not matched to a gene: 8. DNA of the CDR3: TGTGCCAGCAGTCGGGACAGGGATTTTCGGCCCCAGCATTTT. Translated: CASSRDRDFRPQHF.

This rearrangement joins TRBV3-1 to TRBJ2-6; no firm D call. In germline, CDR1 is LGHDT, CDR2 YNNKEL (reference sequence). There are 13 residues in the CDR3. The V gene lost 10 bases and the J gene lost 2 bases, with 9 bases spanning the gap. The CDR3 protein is CATIGTGANVLTF. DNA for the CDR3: TGTGCCACCATCGGTACTGGGGCCAACGTCCTGACTTTC. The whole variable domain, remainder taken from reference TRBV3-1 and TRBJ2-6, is DTAVSQTPKYLVTQMGNDKSIKCEQNLGHDTMYWYKQDSKKFLKIMFSYNNKELIINETVPNRFSPKSPDKAHLNLHINSLELGDSAVYFCATIGTGANVLTFGAGSRLTVL.

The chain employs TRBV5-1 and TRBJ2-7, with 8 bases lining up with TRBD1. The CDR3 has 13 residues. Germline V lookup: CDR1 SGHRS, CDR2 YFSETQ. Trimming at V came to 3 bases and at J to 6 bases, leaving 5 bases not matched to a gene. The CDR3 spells CASSWTGKGEQYF. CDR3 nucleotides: TGCGCCAGCAGCTGGACAGGGAAGGGCGAGCAGTACTTC.

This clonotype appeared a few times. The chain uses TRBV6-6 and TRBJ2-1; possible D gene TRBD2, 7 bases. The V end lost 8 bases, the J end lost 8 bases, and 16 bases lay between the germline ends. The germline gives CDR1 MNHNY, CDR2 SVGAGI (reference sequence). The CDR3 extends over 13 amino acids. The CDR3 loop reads CASGGARADEQFF. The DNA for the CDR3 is TGTGCCAGCGGGGGGGCCAGGGCTGATGAGCAGTTCTTC.

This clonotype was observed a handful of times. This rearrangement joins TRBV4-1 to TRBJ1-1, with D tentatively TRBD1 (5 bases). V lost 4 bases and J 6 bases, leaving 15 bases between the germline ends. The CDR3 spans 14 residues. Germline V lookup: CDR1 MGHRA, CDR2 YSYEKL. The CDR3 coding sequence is TGCGCCAGCAGCCGGGGGGGGGGTTTGGCTGAAGCTTTCTTT. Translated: CASSRGGGLAEAFF.

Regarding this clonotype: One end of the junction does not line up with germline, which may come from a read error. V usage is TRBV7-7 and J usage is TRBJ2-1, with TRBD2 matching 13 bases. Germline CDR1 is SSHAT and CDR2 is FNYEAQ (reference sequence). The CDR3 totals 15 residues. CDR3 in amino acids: CASSELAGGPNEQFF. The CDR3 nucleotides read TGTGCTAGCAGCGAACTAGCGGGGGGGCCGAATGAGCAGTTCTTC.

CDR3 bases: TGCGCCAGCAGCGGTCCGGGACAGGGTTTCAACGAGCAGTACTTC. This codes for CASSGPGQGFNEQYF. V is TRBV5-1 and J is TRBJ2-7; 9 bases agree with TRBD1. V shed 4 bases and J 5 bases; nucleotides not matched to a gene: 10. Germline-derived CDR1 and CDR2 are SGHRS and YFSETQ. The CDR3 totals 15 residues.

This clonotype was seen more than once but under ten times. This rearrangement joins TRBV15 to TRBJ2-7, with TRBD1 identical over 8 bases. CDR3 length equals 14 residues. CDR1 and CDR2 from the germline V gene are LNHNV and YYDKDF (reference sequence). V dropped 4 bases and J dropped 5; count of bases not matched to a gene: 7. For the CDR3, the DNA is TGTGCCACCAGCAAAAATGACAGGGGCCACGAGCAGTACTTC. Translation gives CATSKNDRGHEQYF.

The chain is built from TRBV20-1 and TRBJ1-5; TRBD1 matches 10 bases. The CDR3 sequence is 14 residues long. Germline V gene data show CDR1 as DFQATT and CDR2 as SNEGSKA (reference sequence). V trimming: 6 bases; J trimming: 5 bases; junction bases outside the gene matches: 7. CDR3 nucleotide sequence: TGCAGTGCCATGCCCGGACAGGGGGATCAGCCCCAGCATTTT. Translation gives CSAMPGQGDQPQHF.

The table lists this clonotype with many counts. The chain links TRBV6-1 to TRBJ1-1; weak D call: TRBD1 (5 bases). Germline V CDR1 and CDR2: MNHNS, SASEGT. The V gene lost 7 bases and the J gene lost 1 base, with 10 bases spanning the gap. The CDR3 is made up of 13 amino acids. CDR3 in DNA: TGTGCCAGCAACCCAGGGAGGAACACTGAAGCTTTCTTT. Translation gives CASNPGRNTEAFF.

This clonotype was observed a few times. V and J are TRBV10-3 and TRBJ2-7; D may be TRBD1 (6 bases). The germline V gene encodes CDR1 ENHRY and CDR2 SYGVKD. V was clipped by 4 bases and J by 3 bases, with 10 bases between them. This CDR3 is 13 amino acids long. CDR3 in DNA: TGTGCCATCAGTGTTGGGGGCGTCTACGAGCAGTACTTC. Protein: CAISVGGVYEQYF.

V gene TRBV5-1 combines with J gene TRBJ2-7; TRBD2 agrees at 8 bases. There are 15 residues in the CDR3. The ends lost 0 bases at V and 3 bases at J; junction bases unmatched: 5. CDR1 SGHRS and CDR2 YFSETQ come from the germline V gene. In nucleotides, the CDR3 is TGCGCCAGCAGCTTGGGGCTAGCGGGTGTCTACGAGCAGTACTTC. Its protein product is CASSLGLAGVYEQYF.

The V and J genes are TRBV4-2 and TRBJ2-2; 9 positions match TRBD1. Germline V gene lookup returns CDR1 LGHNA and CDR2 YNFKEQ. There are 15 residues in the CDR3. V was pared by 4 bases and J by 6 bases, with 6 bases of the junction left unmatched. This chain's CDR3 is CASSRQGVDAGELFF. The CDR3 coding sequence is TGTGCCAGCAGCCGACAGGGGGTGGACGCCGGGGAGCTGTTTTTT.